This TCR beta chain was recorded in a study of blood T cells in healthy people across ages. V was shortened by 6 bases and J by 3 bases, with 17 bases between the two germline ends. This CDR3 spans 14 amino acids. CDR1 is SQVTM, CDR2 ANQGSEA, per germline. PCR was performed a second time for about 7 to 12 cycles using a sample-barcoded 5' primer and a J-beta primer mix. A 12-random-nucleotide template-switch adaptor tagged each cDNA molecule. A single record per CDR3 protein comes from TCRdb applying MiXCR to the 5' RACE reads. The sample has about 570,000 distinct CDR3 sequences, 27% seen once. On this clonotype: A much larger clone is a single base away; this may be a read error.

A further study also used this sample, focusing on T cells of mothers and their children.

This TCR was recovered from a boy younger than 10 in good health. V usage is TRBV29-1 and J usage is TRBJ1-1; weak D call: TRBD1 (5 bases). Sequences were obtained from blood. The CDR3 reads CSVGEGQGDTEAFF. The CDR3 region has the DNA TGCAGCGTCGGGGAGGGGCAGGGAGACACTGAAGCTTTCTTT.